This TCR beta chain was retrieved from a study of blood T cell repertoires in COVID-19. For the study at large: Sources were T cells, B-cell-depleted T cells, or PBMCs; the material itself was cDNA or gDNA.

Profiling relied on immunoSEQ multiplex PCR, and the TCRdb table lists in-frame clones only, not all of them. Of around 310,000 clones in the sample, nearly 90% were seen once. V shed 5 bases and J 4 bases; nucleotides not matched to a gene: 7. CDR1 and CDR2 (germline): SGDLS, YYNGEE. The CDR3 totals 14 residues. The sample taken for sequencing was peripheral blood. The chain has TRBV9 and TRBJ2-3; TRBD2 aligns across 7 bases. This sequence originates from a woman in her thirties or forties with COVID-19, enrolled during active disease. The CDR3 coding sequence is TGTGCCAGCAGGCCGGAGGGAGGGGCAGATACGCAGTATTTT. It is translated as CASRPEGGADTQYF.